Below, 19 T cell receptor beta chains from the same sample are listed, as sequenced in a study of cytomegalovirus exposure and HLA in healthy donors. The PCR made use of 60 Vbeta and 13 Jbeta primers. TCRdb keeps only in-frame clones here, not all; method: immunoSEQ multiplex PCR. The sample has around 130,000 clones, around 78% seen once; the top ten hold 1.8%. The material sequenced was PBMCs. The source is a woman in her 50s in good health and CMV-seronegative.

This chain uses TRBV19 with TRBJ1-1, with 7 positions matching TRBD1. The CDR3 sequence is 13 residues long. In germline, CDR1 is LNHDA, CDR2 SQIVND (reference sequence). Trimming cost V 4 bases and J 7 bases; bases outside gene matches: 6. The CDR3 DNA is TGTGCCAGTAGTACCAAGGGGGCAAGTGAAGCTTTCTTT. It codes for CASSTKGASEAFF.

The V and J genes are TRBV5-4 and TRBJ2-3, with D maybe TRBD2 (6 bases). Germline V CDR1 and CDR2: SGHNT, YYREEE (reference sequence). The CDR3 extends over 16 amino acids. V was cut by 0 bases and J by 0 bases, with 11 bases left in between. CDR3 coding DNA: TGTGCCAGCAGCTTGGTCGGGAGAGGTAGCACAGATACGCAGTATTTT. This sequence encodes CASSLVGRGSTDTQYF.

The CDR3 loop is CASSGDLGRTTGNTIYF. CDR3 DNA: TGTGCCAGCAGCGGAGACCTCGGACGGACTACTGGAAACACCATATATTTT. The chain combines TRBV9 with TRBJ1-3; no clear D. The CDR3 extends over 17 amino acids. CDR1 is SGDLS and CDR2 is YYNGEE in the germline V gene. V was clipped by 3 bases and J by 2 bases, with 18 bases between them. Filled out from reference TRBV9 and TRBJ1-3, the complete variable domain reads DSGVTQTPKHLITATGQRVTLRCSPRSGDLSVYWYQQSLDQGLQFLIQYYNGEERAKGNILERFSAQQFPDLHSELNLSSLELGDSALYFCASSGDLGRTTGNTIYFGEGSWLTVV.

The chain combines TRBV11-1 with TRBJ2-3; tentatively, D is TRBD1 (6 bases). Trimming took 5 bases from V and 8 from J, leaving 23 bases between them. CDR1 is SGHAT, CDR2 FQDESV, per germline (reference sequence). This CDR3 is built from 16 residues. The CDR3 DNA reads TGTGCCAGCAGCCACGACAGGTTCGAGGGGTTGGTTACGCAGTATTTT. This codes for CASSHDRFEGLVTQYF.

This chain uses TRBV9 with TRBJ1-1, with TRBD1 matching 9 bases. The CDR3 spans 20 residues. Germline V gene sequence: CDR1 SGDLS, CDR2 YYNGEE. V dropped 0 bases and J dropped 4; count of bases not matched to a gene: 19. CDR3 in amino acids: CASSVELETGGLVSGTEAFF. CDR3 in DNA: TGTGCCAGCAGCGTAGAATTGGAGACAGGGGGGTTGGTCTCGGGCACTGAAGCTTTCTTT.

The chain joins TRBV6-6 to TRBJ1-1; possible D gene TRBD1, 5 bases. V was pared by 6 bases and J by 4 bases, with 15 bases between. This CDR3 is 14 amino acids long. Germline V gene lookup returns CDR1 MNHNY and CDR2 SVGAGI (reference sequence). The CDR3 reads CASSRDRGITEAFF. The CDR3 DNA sequence: TGTGCCAGCAGCCGAGACAGAGGAATCACTGAAGCTTTCTTT.

The rearrangement joins TRBV2 to TRBJ2-3, with TRBD1 identical over 8 bases. CDR1 SNHLY and CDR2 FYNNEI come from the germline V gene. The J segment lost 2 bases and the V segment lost 7 bases, leaving 8 bases of the junction unmatched. CDR3 length: 15 residues. The CDR3 nucleotides read TGTGCCAGCATAAGGACAGGGAGTCCCACAGATACGCAGTATTTT. Residues: CASIRTGSPTDTQYF.

The chain is built from TRBV4-1 and TRBJ2-1; 11 nucleotides match TRBD2. This CDR3 contains 20 residues. Looked up from germline, CDR1 is MGHRA and CDR2 is YSYEKL. Trimming cost V 4 bases and J 0 bases; bases outside gene matches: 14. DNA for the CDR3: TGCGCCAGCAGCCCCGGGGGTACTAGCGGGAGTCACCGCTCCTACAATGAGCAGTTCTTC. Amino acids: CASSPGGTSGSHRSYNEQFF.

This rearrangement joins TRBV2 to TRBJ2-6; D unresolved. The CDR3 sequence is 13 residues long. Germline-derived CDR1 and CDR2 are SNHLY and FYNNEI. Trimming pared 7 bases from V and 0 bases from J, leaving 4 bases between. In DNA form, the CDR3 reads TGTGCCAGCAAGAGCTCTGGGGCCAACGTCCTGACTTTC. This codes for CASKSSGANVLTF. Combining the CDR3 with reference TRBV2 and TRBJ2-6 gives the whole variable domain EPEVTQTPSHQVTQMGQEVILRCVPISNHLYFYWYRQILGQKVEFLVSFYNNEISEKSEIFDDQFSVERPDGSNFTLKIRSTKLEDSAMYFCASKSSGANVLTFGAGSRLTVL.

The V gene is TRBV14, the J gene TRBJ1-2; D possibly corresponds to TRBD1 (5 bases). From germline, CDR1 is SGHDN and CDR2 FVKESK. CDR3 length: 13 amino acids. V dropped 1 base and J dropped 7 bases, with 10 bases sitting between them. CDR3 in DNA: TGTGCCAGCAGCCAAGGTGACGGGGGTGGCTACACCTTC. This gives the protein CASSQGDGGGYTF.

This clone was seen a handful of times. The chain couples TRBV21-1 to TRBJ2-7; the D call in the table, TRBD2, was not verified against the DNA. TRBV21-1 is noted as a pseudogene. The CDR3 extends over 14 amino acids. CDR3 protein: CAGGPGRDGLKQYF. In DNA form, the CDR3 reads TGTGCCGGGGGACCGGGGAGGGATGGCCTAAAGCAGTACTTC.

The V gene is TRBV7-2, the J gene TRBJ2-2, with D possibly TRBD1 on 5 matching bases. Germline V gene lookup returns CDR1 SGHTA and CDR2 FQGNSA. This CDR3 has 14 amino acids. Trimming left V 4 bases short and J 8 bases short, with 14 bases between. CDR3 in DNA: TGTGCCAGCAGCTCGACAGCCAGGTCTGGGGAGCTGTTTTTT. Its protein product is CASSSTARSGELFF.

The chain carries TRBV4-3 and TRBJ1-1, with a weak D call TRBD1 (6 bases). CDR3 length equals 15 residues. Looked up from germline, CDR1 is LGHNA and CDR2 is YSLEER. V lost 0 bases to trimming and J lost 5 bases, with 13 bases between them. CDR3 amino acids: CASSQEVQGGTEAFF. In DNA form, the CDR3 reads TGCGCCAGCAGCCAAGAAGTACAGGGAGGGACTGAAGCTTTCTTT.

This clone has more than one count but fewer than ten. The V call is TRBV6-1, the J call TRBJ2-1; D is perhaps TRBD2 (6 bases). The CDR3 extends over 13 amino acids. Germline CDR1 reads MNHNS; CDR2 reads SASEGT. Trimming cost V 3 bases and J 6 bases, with 9 bases left between them. CDR3 nucleotides: TGTGCCAGCAGTGACCGGGACTTCAATGAGCAGTTCTTC. Its translation is CASSDRDFNEQFF.

The rearrangement joins TRBV30 to TRBJ1-4, with 9 bases identical to TRBD1. CDR3 length equals 13 residues. V dropped 8 bases and J dropped 7; count of bases not matched to a gene: 8. Germline CDR1 GTSNPN, CDR2 SVGIG (reference sequence). The CDR3: CAGQQGAVEKLFF. DNA of the CDR3: TGTGCCGGGCAACAGGGGGCGGTTGAAAAACTGTTTTTT.

This sequence joins TRBV19 and TRBJ1-5; TRBD1 is a possible D gene (6 bases). With 6 bases removed from V and 4 bases from J, the gap between germline ends came to 16 bases. CDR3 length: 15 residues. The germline gives CDR1 LNHDA, CDR2 SQIVND (reference sequence). As DNA, the CDR3 is TGTGCCAGTAGACCCACCGGGACACATAATCAGCCCCAGCATTTT. Translated, it gives CASRPTGTHNQPQHF.

V is TRBV5-4 and J is TRBJ2-3, with unresolved D. Germline V gene sequence: CDR1 SGHNT, CDR2 YYREEE (reference sequence). Trimming removed 1 base at V and 0 bases at J, with 6 bases between. The CDR3 has 14 amino acids. The CDR3 is CASSLTTSTDTQYF. CDR3 bases: TGTGCCAGCAGCTTGACTACTAGCACAGATACGCAGTATTTT. Looking up the rest from reference TRBV5-4 and TRBJ2-3 gives the full variable domain: ETGVTQSPTHLIKTRGQQVTLRCSSQSGHNTVSWYQQALGQGPQFIFQYYREEENGRGNFPPRFSGLQFPNYSSELNVNALELDDSALYLCASSLTTSTDTQYFGPGTRLTVL.

V gene TRBV6-5 combines with J gene TRBJ1-2; 7 positions agree with TRBD1. This CDR3 spans 15 amino acids. Germline V gene sequence: CDR1 MNHEY, CDR2 SVGAGI. Trimming cost V 8 bases and J 4 bases; bases outside gene matches: 13. Here the CDR3 reads CASQRSIGQVYGYTF. The CDR3 DNA is TGTGCCAGCCAACGGTCTATAGGACAGGTCTATGGCTACACCTTC.

The V call is TRBV6-5, the J call TRBJ2-5; TRBD1 aligns across 8 bases. Per germline, CDR1 MNHEY and CDR2 SVGAGI. Trimming took 5 bases from V and 1 from J; bases not matched to a gene: 3. The CDR3 contains 14 residues. CDR3: CASSRQGFQETQYF. Written as DNA, the CDR3 is TGTGCCAGCAGTCGACAGGGGTTCCAAGAGACCCAGTACTTC.